These 5 T cell receptor beta chains share one sample of origin, sequenced in a study of T cells in Graves' hyperthyroidism and ophthalmopathy. Amplification yielded TCR beta CDR3 regions, with RNA transcripts as the source. Initially, a first-round RT-PCR of the TCR CDR3 employed the HTBI primer set. In TCRdb, the multiplex PCR reads were re-called with MiXCR into one record per CDR3 protein. The sample includes almost 250,000 distinct CDR3 sequences, almost 25% of them seen just once. The sample comprised blood. The receptors shown here come from a woman in her forties with Graves' ophthalmopathy.

This clonotype was recorded at least ten times. V and J are TRBV7-2 and TRBJ1-6; 8 positions match TRBD1. There are 19 residues in the CDR3. Germline loops: CDR1 SGHTA, CDR2 FQGNSA. Trimming removed 4 bases from V and 0 bases from J; junction bases left unmatched: 11. This chain's CDR3 is CASSSGPGQESSYNSPLHF. The CDR3 DNA sequence: TGTGCCAGCAGCTCCGGTCCGGGACAGGAGAGCTCCTATAATTCACCCCTCCACTTT.

The sample holds many counts of this clonotype. V usage is TRBV7-2 and J usage is TRBJ2-7; D remains ambiguous. The CDR3 consists of 14 residues. Trimming took off 2 bases at V and 0 bases at J, with 8 bases between the two ends. CDR1 and CDR2 (germline): SGHTA, FQGNSA. CDR3 loop: CASSLSYNSYEQYF. DNA of the CDR3: TGTGCCAGCAGCTTATCGTACAACTCCTACGAGCAGTACTTC.

In its sample, this clonotype was seen many times. The V gene is TRBV28, the J gene TRBJ1-1; tentative D call: TRBD1 (5 bases). The germline V and J ends were trimmed by 6 bases and 5 bases, with 10 bases remaining between them. CDR1 MDHEN and CDR2 SYDVKM come from the germline V gene. CDR3 size: 12 residues. CDR3 protein: CASRLGVTEAFF. The CDR3 DNA reads as TGTGCCAGCAGACTAGGGGTAACTGAAGCTTTCTTT.

There are many counts of this clonotype. The V gene is TRBV20-1, the J gene TRBJ2-7; 11 bases line up with TRBD2. Per germline, CDR1 DFQATT and CDR2 SNEGSKA (reference sequence). The CDR3 spans 14 residues. J gave up 2 bases and V 6 bases, and 6 bases lay outside the gene matches. The CDR3: CSAPLAGAPYEQYF. CDR3 coding DNA: TGCAGTGCCCCACTAGCGGGAGCCCCCTACGAGCAGTACTTC.

The sample holds many counts of this clonotype. V and J are TRBV20-1 and TRBJ2-7; D is uncertain. The CDR3 has 13 amino acids. CDR1 is DFQATT and CDR2 is SNEGSKA in the germline V gene (reference sequence). The V end was cut by 0 bases, the J end by 3 bases, with 9 bases between. CDR3 nucleotide sequence: TGCAGTGCTAGAGATGAGTGGATCTACGAGCAGTACTTC. Translation gives CSARDEWIYEQYF.